Shown below are 5 T cell receptor beta chains from a single sample sequenced in a study of T cell repertoires in cytomegalovirus infection. Their specific antigens are unknown. TCRdb independently ran MiXCR on the reads; one entry per CDR3 protein. The profile covers 110,000 to 150,000 distinct CDR3 sequences, with more than 25% appearing a single time and about 52% taken by the ten largest. The sequenced sample was CD8+ T cells from cultured PBMCs, obtained from culture after CMV antigen stimulation. These receptors were collected from a human donor in good health (CMV status not recorded). Some clones in this sample may be carry-over from other donors' samples.

This sequence joins TRBV19 and TRBJ1-1, with no clear D. The length of the CDR3 is 14 residues. V dropped 1 base and J dropped 7 bases, with 13 bases sitting between them. Germline CDR1 LNHDA, CDR2 SQIVND (reference sequence). CDR3 protein: CASSIGVGGSEAFF. The CDR3 DNA is TGTGCCAGTAGTATAGGGGTAGGAGGGAGTGAAGCTTTCTTT.

The rearrangement uses TRBV4-1 and TRBJ2-1; 9 bases line up with TRBD2. This CDR3 comprises 17 residues. After removal of 1 base from V and 0 bases from J, the junction contained 4 bases not matched to a gene. Germline CDR1 reads MGHRA; CDR2 reads YSYEKL. The DNA for the CDR3 is TGCGCCAGCAGCCAAGGACTAGCGGAAATCTCCTACAATGAGCAGTTCTTC. This sequence encodes CASSQGLAEISYNEQFF.

This sequence joins TRBV27 and TRBJ2-2, with a possible D match to TRBD1 (5 bases). The CDR3 has 14 residues. Germline V gene data show CDR1 as MNHEY and CDR2 as SMNVEV (reference sequence). V was cut by 5 bases and J by 4 bases, with 11 bases left in between. CDR3 DNA sequence: TGTGCCAGCAGTACCTGGACAACCACCGGGGAGCTGTTTTTT. It is translated as CASSTWTTTGELFF.

The genes are TRBV19 and TRBJ2-5; D perhaps matches TRBD2 (6 bases). The V gene's germline CDR1 is LNHDA and CDR2 SQIVND (reference sequence). Between the trimmed V and J ends, which lost 0 bases and 2 bases, there was a span of 7 bases. The CDR3 extends over 14 amino acids. CDR3 protein: CASSIDAGQETQYF. The CDR3, as DNA: TGTGCCAGTAGTATAGATGCGGGGCAAGAGACCCAGTACTTC. The whole variable domain, remainder taken from reference TRBV19 and TRBJ2-5, is DGGITQSPKYLFRKEGQNVTLSCEQNLNHDAMYWYRQDPGQGLRLIYYSQIVNDFQKGDIAEGYSVSREKKESFPLTVTSAQKNPTAFYLCASSIDAGQETQYFGPGTRLLVL.

V gene TRBV19 combines with J gene TRBJ1-5; D uncertain. Germline V gene sequence: CDR1 LNHDA, CDR2 SQIVND (reference sequence). V was clipped by 5 bases and J by 5 bases, with 13 bases between them. The length of the CDR3 is 14 residues. The CDR3: CASSQLRADQPQHF. CDR3 DNA sequence: TGTGCCAGTAGTCAGTTGCGGGCTGATCAGCCCCAGCATTTT.